These 26 T cell receptor beta chains came from one sample sequenced in a study of cytomegalovirus exposure and HLA in healthy donors. The PCR made use of 60 Vbeta and 13 Jbeta primers. Libraries were prepared by immunoSEQ multiplex PCR; TCRdb keeps only in-frame clonotypes and omits some of them. The sample carries around 190,000 clones, around 79% recorded once. The sequencing sample was made of PBMCs. These receptors were obtained from a woman in her 50s in good health and CMV-seronegative.

The J gene is TRBJ2-1, the V gene TRBV11-3; 8 positions match TRBD2. After removal of 1 base from V and 2 bases from J, the junction contained 4 bases not matched to a gene. CDR1 SGHNT and CDR2 YENEEA come from the germline V gene. This CDR3 has 16 residues. In DNA form, the CDR3 reads TGTGCCAGCAGCTTAGTTAGCGGGACGCCCTACAATGAGCAGTTCTTC. It encodes CASSLVSGTPYNEQFF.

V is TRBV5-6 and J is TRBJ1-2; D is ambiguous. Trimming pared 4 bases from V and 2 bases from J, leaving 6 bases between. The CDR3 loop spans 12 amino acids. Germline V gene lookup returns CDR1 SGHDT and CDR2 YYEEEE. The CDR3 loop reads CASSSRNYGYTF. CDR3 coding DNA: TGTGCCAGCAGCAGCAGGAACTATGGCTACACCTTC.

The chain links TRBV4-3 to TRBJ2-1, with 10 bases identical to TRBD1. The V and J ends lost 4 bases and 7 bases, in that order; junction bases with no gene match: 7. The CDR3 is made up of 15 amino acids. Germline V gene sequence: CDR1 LGHNA, CDR2 YSLEER. The CDR3 is CASSPRDRGSNEQFF. The CDR3 DNA reads as TGCGCCAGCAGCCCTCGGGACAGGGGTTCAAATGAGCAGTTCTTC.

The V call is TRBV18, the J call TRBJ2-7, with D possibly TRBD2 on 6 matching bases. Germline V gene data show CDR1 as KGHSH and CDR2 as LQKENI. The CDR3 is made up of 15 amino acids. Between the trimmed V and J ends, which lost 3 bases and 1 base, there was a span of 13 bases. CDR3 sequence: CASSPGSAGSYEQYF. Here the CDR3 DNA reads TGTGCCAGCTCACCGGGGTCCGCGGGGTCCTACGAGCAGTACTTC.

This clone was detected only a few times. The gene calls are TRBV30 and TRBJ1-3, with 9 bases fitting TRBD1. The junction had 4 bases not matched to a gene; V was cut back by 7 bases and J by 0 bases. The CDR3 covers 14 residues. Germline values: CDR1 GTSNPN, CDR2 SVGIG (reference sequence). CDR3 region: CAYGTGSSGNTIYF. Here the CDR3 DNA reads TGTGCCTACGGGACAGGGTCCTCTGGAAACACCATATATTTT.

The V call is TRBV6-5, the J call TRBJ2-7; D possibly corresponds to TRBD2 (6 bases). The CDR3 runs 14 residues. Germline V gene sequence: CDR1 MNHEY, CDR2 SVGAGI. Between the trimmed V and J ends, which lost 1 base and 1 base, there was a span of 8 bases. The CDR3 loop reads CASSYFGGSYEQYF. For the CDR3, the DNA is TGTGCCAGCAGTTACTTCGGGGGTTCCTACGAGCAGTACTTC.

V usage is TRBV19 and J usage is TRBJ2-7, with 7 bases that match TRBD1. The CDR3 runs to 15 residues. The junction had 6 bases not matched to a gene; V was cut back by 4 bases and J by 0 bases. In germline, CDR1 is LNHDA, CDR2 SQIVND (reference sequence). CDR3: CASSNPWTGSYEQYF. Written as DNA, the CDR3 is TGTGCCAGTAGTAACCCCTGGACAGGCTCCTACGAGCAGTACTTC.

The V and J genes are TRBV9 and TRBJ1-2; TRBD1 might be the D (6 bases). The germline V gene encodes CDR1 SGDLS and CDR2 YYNGEE. CDR3 length: 15 residues. V was cut by 4 bases and J by 4 bases, with 17 bases left in between. The CDR3 sequence: CASSPGLLDSYGYTF. In DNA, the CDR3 is TGTGCCAGCAGCCCTGGTCTTCTGGACAGCTATGGCTACACCTTC.

The gene calls are TRBV5-4 and TRBJ2-7; 8 nucleotides align to TRBD1. In germline, CDR1 is SGHNT, CDR2 YYREEE (reference sequence). This CDR3 is built from 11 residues. V shed 4 bases, J shed 13 bases, and the junction held 7 bases outside the gene matches. In DNA form, the CDR3 reads TGTGCCAGCAGCACCCGGGACAGGACTTACTTC. It is translated as CASSTRDRTYF. The variable domain in full, completed from reference TRBV5-4 and TRBJ2-7, reads ETGVTQSPTHLIKTRGQQVTLRCSSQSGHNTVSWYQQALGQGPQFIFQYYREEENGRGNFPPRFSGLQFPNYSSELNVNALELDDSALYLCASSTRDRTYFGPGTRLTVT.

V gene TRBV5-1 combines with J gene TRBJ2-1; D is uncertain. The CDR3 is 14 amino acids. V lost 1 base and J lost 4, with 9 bases in between. Germline lookup yields CDR1 SGHRS and CDR2 YFSETQ. CDR3 sequence: CASSLLSIYNEQFF. CDR3 DNA: TGCGCCAGCAGCTTGTTGTCTATATACAATGAGCAGTTCTTC.

The chain employs TRBV5-1 and TRBJ2-2; 8 nucleotides align to TRBD1. V trimming: 6 bases; J trimming: 7 bases; junction bases outside the gene matches: 5. CDR1 SGHRS and CDR2 YFSETQ come from the germline V gene. CDR3 length: 13 residues. The CDR3 is CASTPGGIGELFF. The DNA of the CDR3 is TGCGCCAGCACTCCAGGGGGCATCGGGGAGCTGTTTTTT.

The chain links TRBV28 to TRBJ2-3; TRBD2 aligns across 9 bases. Germline V gene data show CDR1 as MDHEN and CDR2 as SYDVKM. V shed 5 bases, J shed 2 bases, and the junction held 5 bases outside the gene matches. The CDR3 runs to 15 residues. The CDR3 spells CASSAGGRPTDTQYF. The CDR3 coding sequence is TGTGCCAGCAGTGCGGGGGGGAGACCCACAGATACGCAGTATTTT.

This chain joins TRBV18 and TRBJ1-5; no definite D call. This CDR3 has 13 amino acids. V was trimmed by 5 bases and J by 0 bases, leaving 5 bases between them. Germline CDR1 and CDR2: KGHSH and LQKENI. CDR3 nucleotide sequence: TGTGCCAGCTCAGTTAATAGCAATCAGCCCCAGCATTTT. It codes for CASSVNSNQPQHF. Combining the CDR3 with reference TRBV18 and TRBJ1-5 gives the whole variable domain NAGVMQNPRHLVRRRGQEARLRCSPMKGHSHVYWYRQLPEEGLKFMVYLQKENIIDESGMPKERFSAEFPKEGPSILRIQQVVRGDSAAYFCASSVNSNQPQHFGDGTRLSIL.

The chain has TRBV5-1 and TRBJ2-5; the match to TRBD1 covers 7 bases. Trimming took 6 bases from V and 3 from J; bases not matched to a gene: 8. CDR1 and CDR2 from the germline V gene are SGHRS and YFSETQ. The CDR3 sequence is 14 residues long. This chain's CDR3 is CASTPGTAKETQYF. CDR3 sequence (DNA): TGCGCCAGCACACCAGGGACAGCAAAAGAGACCCAGTACTTC.

The rearrangement uses TRBV21-1 and TRBJ2-5; TRBD1, the table's D call, was not compared with the DNA. TRBV21-1 represents a pseudogene. The CDR3 is 14 residues long. CDR3 coding DNA: TGTGCCAGCGGTCACAGGGGGATCCAAGAGACCCAGTACTTC. Translating gives CASGHRGIQETQYF.

The CDR3 loop is CASSLAGIGNQPQHF. The CDR3, as DNA: TGTGCCAGCAGCTTGGCCGGGATAGGAAATCAGCCCCAGCATTTT. The chain joins TRBV5-6 to TRBJ1-5; D unresolved. This CDR3 contains 15 residues. The V gene's germline CDR1 is SGHDT and CDR2 YYEEEE. Trimming pared 0 bases from V and 4 bases from J, leaving 11 bases between.

The V and J genes are TRBV4-3 and TRBJ1-1; D may be TRBD1 (6 bases). Looked up from germline, CDR1 is LGHNA and CDR2 is YSLEER. Trimming removed 0 bases at V and 3 bases at J, with 17 bases between. CDR3 length: 17 residues. CDR3 residues: CASSQDLRVGAYTEAFF. The CDR3 DNA is TGCGCCAGCAGCCAAGATCTTCGAGTGGGGGCCTACACTGAAGCTTTCTTT.

This sequence joins TRBV28 and TRBJ2-7, with D possibly TRBD1 on 5 matching bases. There are 13 residues in the CDR3. Trimming left V 3 bases short and J 5 bases short, with 11 bases between. The germline V gene encodes CDR1 MDHEN and CDR2 SYDVKM. The DNA for the CDR3 is TGTGCCAGCAGTTTTAGGCAGGGCCACGAGCAGTACTTC. Protein product: CASSFRQGHEQYF.

This chain joins TRBV5-8 and TRBJ2-1, with 8 positions matching TRBD1. V shed 7 bases, J shed 1 base, and the junction held 7 bases outside the gene matches. The length of the CDR3 is 15 residues. CDR1 and CDR2 (germline): SGHTS, YDEGEE. CDR3 amino acids: CASPVRDRSYNEQFF. For the CDR3, the DNA is TGTGCCAGCCCCGTCCGGGACAGGTCCTACAATGAGCAGTTCTTC.

The V and J genes are TRBV28 and TRBJ2-3; 8 nucleotides align to TRBD2. Trimming removed 3 bases from V and 13 bases from J; junction bases left unmatched: 6. Germline V gene sequence: CDR1 MDHEN, CDR2 SYDVKM. CDR3 size: 12 residues. CDR3 coding DNA: TGTGCCAGCAGTTTTCGGGGGGGGCCTGAGTATTTT. Translation gives CASSFRGGPEYF.

The chain uses TRBV5-1 and TRBJ2-1, with TRBD1 matching over 10 bases. The CDR3 totals 15 residues. Unmatched junction bases numbered 4, after V lost 0 bases and J lost 7 bases. CDR1 is SGHRS and CDR2 is YFSETQ in the germline V gene. The CDR3 here is CASSLGTGGSNEQFF. As DNA, the CDR3 is TGCGCCAGCAGCTTGGGGACAGGGGGTTCTAATGAGCAGTTCTTC.

The rearrangement uses TRBV18 and TRBJ2-7, with TRBD1 identical over 7 bases. Germline V lookup: CDR1 KGHSH, CDR2 LQKENI. The ends lost 3 bases at V and 3 bases at J; junction bases unmatched: 11. The CDR3 runs to 16 residues. CDR3 residues: CASSPFTGVANYEQYF. The CDR3 DNA reads TGTGCCAGCTCACCTTTCACAGGGGTCGCTAACTACGAGCAGTACTTC.

In its sample, this clone was seen once. This chain joins TRBV6-5 and TRBJ1-1; possibly TRBD1 for D (6 bases). CDR3 size: 13 residues. The V gene's germline CDR1 is MNHEY and CDR2 SVGAGI. The germline V and J ends were trimmed by 2 bases and 4 bases, with 8 bases remaining between them. CDR3 nucleotide sequence: TGTGCCAGCAGTTACAGCAGGGGCACTGAAGCTTTCTTT. Its protein product is CASSYSRGTEAFF.

V and J are TRBV28 and TRBJ2-5; D might be TRBD2 (6 bases). Trimming left V 6 bases short and J 7 bases short, with 15 bases between. CDR1 MDHEN and CDR2 SYDVKM come from the germline V gene. The CDR3 runs to 13 residues. The CDR3 sequence: CASSLTPAGTQYF. The CDR3 bases are TGTGCCAGCAGCCTCACCCCAGCGGGGACCCAGTACTTC. The variable domain in full, with the rest retrieved from reference TRBV28 and TRBJ2-5, is DVKVTQSSRYLVKRTGEKVFLECVQDMDHENMFWYRQDPGLGLRLIYFSYDVKMKEKGDIPEGYSVSREKKERFSLILESASTNQTSMYLCASSLTPAGTQYFGPGTRLLVL.

The rearrangement links TRBV29-1 to TRBJ2-1; 7 bases are shared with TRBD1. Germline CDR1 SQVTM, CDR2 ANQGSEA. J was trimmed by 4 bases and V by 7 bases; bases with no gene match: 4. The CDR3 is 12 residues long. CDR3 residues: CSARQGYNEQFF. CDR3 DNA sequence: TGCAGCGCACGACAGGGATACAATGAGCAGTTCTTC.

The chain uses TRBV6-5 and TRBJ1-2, with unresolved D. From germline, CDR1 is MNHEY and CDR2 SVGAGI. V lost 5 bases to trimming and J lost 5 bases, with 15 bases between them. The CDR3 is 14 amino acids. The CDR3 sequence: CASSELTERYGYTF. CDR3 in DNA: TGTGCCAGCAGTGAACTGACCGAGAGGTATGGCTACACCTTC.